This entry is about one T cell receptor beta chain. This record belongs to a study of technical replicates of blood from a few donors. Method: immunoSEQ multiplex PCR; TCRdb's copy keeps in-frame clones and lacks some. The sample lists fewer than 75,000 clones; roughly 93% were seen once. V lost 1 base, J lost 2 bases, and 18 bases lay in between. This CDR3 contains 16 residues. Looked up from germline, CDR1 is GTSNPN and CDR2 is SVGIG (reference sequence). This TCR was sampled from a human donor in good health. The chain is built from TRBV30 and TRBJ2-7; weak D call: TRBD1 (7 bases). Sequenced input: T cells isolated from PBMCs. The CDR3 protein is CAWSGMRGRGAYEQYF. CDR3 DNA sequence: TGTGCCTGGAGTGGCATGAGGGGCAGGGGGGCCTACGAGCAGTACTTC.